The 19 T cell receptor beta chains reported below all come from one sample, sequenced in a study of shared clonotypes between healthy human individuals. Libraries were prepared by immunoSEQ multiplex PCR; TCRdb keeps only in-frame clonotypes and omits some of them. The table has 650,000 to 750,000 clones, about two thirds seen once. The sample consisted of memory CD4+ T cells sorted from blood. Indicated subset: CD45RA-negative fraction. These receptors all stem from a woman aged 30 to 39 in good health.

This chain uses TRBV5-1 with TRBJ2-1, with TRBD1 matching over 7 bases. The CDR3 sequence is 14 residues long. V was clipped by 4 bases and J by 7 bases; unmatched bases: 8. Per germline, CDR1 SGHRS and CDR2 YFSETQ. CDR3 DNA: TGCGCCAGCAGCCAAGGACAGGTTCGGAATGAGCAGTTCTTC. Protein sequence: CASSQGQVRNEQFF.

With respect to this clone: The germline gene is not matched at one end of the junction; a read error may be the cause. The rearrangement uses TRBV28 and TRBJ2-3, with TRBD2 identical over 14 bases. Germline V CDR1 and CDR2: MDHEN, SYDVKM. CDR3 length: 14 amino acids. The CDR3, as DNA: TGTGCCAGCAGTTTCCCGACTAGCGGGAGGGCCAAGGATTTT. The encoded protein is CASSFPTSGRAKDF. The variable domain in full, with the rest retrieved from reference TRBV28 and TRBJ2-3, is DVKVTQSSRYLVKRTGEKVFLECVQDMDHENMFWYRQDPGLGLRLIYFSYDVKMKEKGDIPEGYSVSREKKERFSLILESASTNQTSMYLCASSFPTSGRAKDFGPGTRLTVL.

This rearrangement joins TRBV6-5 to TRBJ2-7, with 12 bases fitting TRBD1. Germline V gene sequence: CDR1 MNHEY, CDR2 SVGAGI. The CDR3 has 15 residues. J gave up 5 bases and V 0 bases, and 2 bases lay outside the gene matches. This chain's CDR3 is CASSYSGQGAHEQYF. DNA for the CDR3: TGTGCCAGCAGTTACTCGGGACAGGGGGCGCACGAGCAGTACTTC.

This chain uses TRBV29-1 with TRBJ2-5, with D possibly being TRBD1 (6 bases). The last part of the DNA fits TRBJ2-7 better; the J call may be wrong. Germline CDR1 and CDR2: SQVTM and ANQGSEA. The CDR3 consists of 12 residues. CDR3 nucleotide sequence: TGCAGCGTTTGGGACACACCCTACGAGCAGTACTTC. Translated: CSVWDTPYEQYF.

The chain uses TRBV5-1 and TRBJ1-4; D uncertain. Germline assignment: CDR1 SGHRS and CDR2 YFSETQ. V lost 0 bases to trimming and J lost 1 base, with 7 bases between them. This CDR3 is built from 15 residues. The CDR3 sequence: CASSLGGITNEKLFF. DNA for the CDR3: TGCGCCAGCAGCTTGGGAGGGATAACTAATGAAAAACTGTTTTTT.

The CDR3 nucleotides read TGTGCCAGCAGCTCCCACTCGGTCCGGAACACTGAAGCTTTCTTT. Translated, it gives CASSSHSVRNTEAFF. The V and J genes are TRBV7-9 and TRBJ1-1, with unresolved D. V dropped 4 bases and J dropped 1 base, with 13 bases sitting between them. The CDR3 totals 15 residues. From germline, CDR1 is SEHNR and CDR2 FQNEAQ (reference sequence).

V is TRBV6-1 and J is TRBJ2-7; D might be TRBD2 (6 bases). Germline V gene data show CDR1 as MNHNS and CDR2 as SASEGT. V was trimmed by 1 base and J by 6 bases, leaving 13 bases between them. The CDR3 spans 14 residues. The DNA for the CDR3 is TGTGCCAGCAGTGAAGTAGGCTACGGGGGCGAGCAGTACTTC. Protein: CASSEVGYGGEQYF.

The V call is TRBV5-5, the J call TRBJ2-7; 12 bases are a match to TRBD2. Germline values: CDR1 SGHKS, CDR2 YYEKEE (reference sequence). This CDR3 is 14 amino acids long. V lost 1 base, J lost 6 bases, and 2 bases stayed unmatched. The chain's CDR3 is CASSLRLAGAEQYF. The CDR3 bases are TGTGCCAGCAGCTTGCGACTAGCGGGAGCCGAGCAGTACTTC. The full variable domain, its missing parts supplied by reference TRBV5-5 and TRBJ2-7, is DAGVTQSPTHLIKTRGQQVTLRCSPISGHKSVSWYQQVLGQGPQFIFQYYEKEERGRGNFPDRFSARQFPNYSSELNVNALLLGDSALYLCASSLRLAGAEQYFGPGTRLTVT.

This clone was observed a single time. This rearrangement joins TRBV23-1 to TRBJ2-7, with 10 bases aligning to TRBD1. Being an ORF, TRBV23-1 has a function that is uncertain. V dropped 2 bases and J dropped 6; count of bases not matched to a gene: 13. The CDR3 contains 17 residues. Here the CDR3 DNA reads TGCGCCAGCAGTCAACCCGGGCCGGGACAGGGGCACGGCGAGCAGTACTTC. Translating it yields CASSQPGPGQGHGEQYF.

The chain is built from TRBV5-1 and TRBJ2-5; D is unresolved. Trimming removed 7 bases from V and 0 bases from J, with 13 bases in between. The CDR3 consists of 14 residues. Germline V gene sequence: CDR1 SGHRS, CDR2 YFSETQ. The CDR3, as DNA: TGCGCCAGCCAACCTCATGCGAACCAAGAGACCCAGTACTTC. Translating gives CASQPHANQETQYF. Based on the CDR3 plus reference TRBV5-1 and TRBJ2-5, the full variable domain is KAGVTQTPRYLIKTRGQQVTLSCSPISGHRSVSWYQQTPGQGLQFLFEYFSETQRNKGNFPGRFSGRQFSNSRSEMNVSTLELGDSALYLCASQPHANQETQYFGPGTRLLVL.

This clone was seen only once. This chain joins TRBV5-1 and TRBJ1-1, with a weak D call TRBD1 (5 bases). The CDR3 loop spans 15 amino acids. CDR1 and CDR2 (germline): SGHRS, YFSETQ. Trimming took off 0 bases at V and 2 bases at J, with 11 bases between the two ends. The DNA for the CDR3 is TGCGCCAGCAGCTTGGGGGGACTGAGAAACACTGAAGCTTTCTTT. This codes for CASSLGGLRNTEAFF.

The rearrangement uses TRBV7-6 and TRBJ2-6; D gene uncertain. In germline, CDR1 is SGHVS, CDR2 FNYEAQ. The CDR3 totals 18 residues. Trimming took 5 bases from V and 0 from J, leaving 17 bases between them. The chain's CDR3 is CASSTAGPKNSGANVLTF. CDR3 DNA sequence: TGTGCCAGCAGCACAGCCGGGCCAAAAAACTCTGGGGCCAACGTCCTGACTTTC.

The chain links TRBV19 to TRBJ2-1; TRBD1 matches at 8 bases. There are 15 residues in the CDR3. Per germline, CDR1 LNHDA and CDR2 SQIVND (reference sequence). The V gene end was trimmed by 4 bases and the J gene end by 3 bases; junction bases not matched to a gene: 5. The DNA of the CDR3 is TGTGCCAGTAGTAACGGACAGGGCATCTACAATGAGCAGTTCTTC. Amino acid sequence: CASSNGQGIYNEQFF.

The chain recombines TRBV7-9 with TRBJ2-7; no reliable D call. The CDR3 totals 16 residues. In germline, CDR1 is SEHNR, CDR2 FQNEAQ (reference sequence). Trimming removed 2 bases at V and 4 bases at J, with 18 bases between. The CDR3 reads CASSLSPGRPRYEQYF. The CDR3 DNA is TGTGCCAGCAGCTTATCACCCGGTAGGCCGCGGTACGAGCAGTACTTC.

V gene TRBV7-3 combines with J gene TRBJ1-1, with D perhaps matching TRBD1 (6 bases). Deletions cut 6 bases from V and 4 bases from J, with 15 bases between. This CDR3 region has 14 residues. Germline values: CDR1 SGHTA, CDR2 FQGTGA. The CDR3 DNA reads as TGTGCCAGCAGTCTACAGGGTAGGGGCACTGAAGCTTTCTTT. This codes for CASSLQGRGTEAFF. Variable domain in full (rest from reference TRBV7-3 and TRBJ1-1): GAGVSQTPSNKVTEKGKYVELRCDPISGHTALYWYRQSLGQGPEFLIYFQGTGAADDSGLPNDRFFAVRPEGSVSTLKIQRTERGDSAVYLCASSLQGRGTEAFFGQGTRLTVV.

This sequence joins TRBV27 and TRBJ2-4; 14 bases fit TRBD2. The V gene end was trimmed by 5 bases and the J gene end by 8 bases; junction bases not matched to a gene: 14. This CDR3 region has 18 residues. The V gene's germline CDR1 is MNHEY and CDR2 SMNVEV (reference sequence). The CDR3 reads CASSRLGTSGSQEHIQYF. The CDR3 DNA reads TGTGCCAGCAGTCGCCTTGGGACTAGCGGGAGTCAGGAGCACATTCAGTACTTC.

The chain employs TRBV5-1 and TRBJ2-1, with D perhaps given as TRBD1 or TRBD2 (6 bases each). V shed 1 base and J shed 5 bases, with 16 bases lying between them. Per the germline V gene, CDR1 is SGHRS and CDR2 is YFSETQ. The CDR3 loop spans 16 amino acids. The CDR3 DNA reads TGCGCCAGCAGCTTGCGGGGGCCCCGGGCAGACAATGAGCAGTTCTTC. It specifies CASSLRGPRADNEQFF.

This sequence joins TRBV28 and TRBJ1-5; TRBD1 agrees at 8 bases. The ends lost 4 bases at V and 7 bases at J; junction bases unmatched: 6. Germline V gene sequence: CDR1 MDHEN, CDR2 SYDVKM. This CDR3 is built from 14 residues. The CDR3 loop is CASSSPGGRQPQHF. The CDR3 nucleotides are TGTGCCAGCAGTTCCCCAGGGGGCCGGCAGCCCCAGCATTTT.

With respect to this clone: One end of the junction varies from germline; a read error may be responsible. The chain is built from TRBV20-1 and TRBJ1-1; D unclear. The CDR3 is 11 amino acids. Germline CDR1 DFQATT, CDR2 SNEGSKA (reference sequence). This CDR3 reads CSALSNTKAFF. The CDR3 nucleotides are TGCAGTGCTCTATCGAACACTAAAGCTTTCTTT.